The 24 T cell receptor beta chains below come from one sample, sequenced in a study of cytomegalovirus exposure and HLA in healthy donors. The PCR used 60 Vbeta and 13 Jbeta primers. The data were produced by immunoSEQ multiplex PCR, yet TCRdb's version contains in-frame clones alone and is incomplete. The sample carries roughly 90,000 clones, 80% recorded once. Sequenced material: PBMCs. The receptors come from a man aged 25 to 45 in good health and CMV-seronegative.

In DNA form, the CDR3 reads TGTGCCTGGAGTGCTACTTCGACCTACAATGAGCAGTTCTTC. Encoded protein: CAWSATSTYNEQFF. J is TRBJ2-1 and V is TRBV30, with D unresolved. CDR1 and CDR2 from the germline V gene are GTSNPN and SVGIG (reference sequence). With 1 base removed from V and 2 bases from J, the gap between germline ends came to 9 bases. The CDR3 consists of 14 residues. Together with reference TRBV30 and TRBJ2-1, the CDR3 gives the full variable domain: SQTIHQWPATLVQPVGSPLSLECTVEGTSNPNLYWYRQAAGRGLQLLFYSVGIGQISSEVPQNLSASRPQDRQFILSSKKLLLSDSGFYLCAWSATSTYNEQFFGPGTRLTVL.

The V call is TRBV7-9, the J call TRBJ2-7, with 10 bases aligning to TRBD1. The length of the CDR3 is 14 residues. Germline values: CDR1 SEHNR, CDR2 FQNEAQ (reference sequence). With V trimmed by 5 bases and J by 4 bases, 5 bases remained unmatched. The CDR3 DNA reads TGTGCCAGCAGCCCGTCGGGACAGGGGTACGAGCAGTACTTC. Residues: CASSPSGQGYEQYF. The full variable domain, its missing parts supplied by reference TRBV7-9 and TRBJ2-7, is DTGVSQNPRHKITKRGQNVTFRCDPISEHNRLYWYRQTLGQGPEFLTYFQNEAQLEKSRLLSDRFSAERPKGSFSTLEIQRTEQGDSAMYLCASSPSGQGYEQYFGPGTRLTVT.

This clone was recorded only once. The chain combines TRBV19 with TRBJ2-6; D gene unclear. The CDR3 sequence is 14 residues long. The ends were cut back, 3 bases at V and 0 bases at J, with 3 bases in the middle. Germline V lookup: CDR1 LNHDA, CDR2 SQIVND (reference sequence). CDR3 protein: CASSISSGANVLTF. The CDR3 DNA sequence: TGTGCCAGTAGTATTAGCTCTGGGGCCAACGTCCTGACTTTC.

V and J are TRBV6-5 and TRBJ2-3, with 8 bases lining up with TRBD2. The CDR3 totals 16 residues. V dropped 4 bases and J dropped 8; count of bases not matched to a gene: 14. Germline CDR1 reads MNHEY; CDR2 reads SVGAGI. CDR3 amino acids: CASSLPRGGRVGTQYF. DNA for the CDR3: TGTGCCAGCAGTTTACCTCGGGGGGGCAGGGTCGGTACGCAGTATTTT.

Points on this clone: Mismatch with germline at one junction end may stem from a read error. At the DNA level, this CDR3 is encoded by other sequences in the same sample as well. The V and J genes are TRBV7-9 and TRBJ2-3, with 8 nucleotides matching TRBD1. The germline V gene has CDR1 SEHNR and CDR2 FQNEAQ (reference sequence). The CDR3 totals 17 residues. In DNA form, the CDR3 reads TGCGCCAGCAGCTTCAACTTCGTGACAGGGGATCCAGATACGCAGTATTTT. This codes for CASSFNFVTGDPDTQYF.

The chain employs TRBV4-1 and TRBJ2-7; tentative D call: TRBD2 (5 bases). Germline values: CDR1 MGHRA, CDR2 YSYEKL. The CDR3 runs to 14 residues. V shed 2 bases and J shed 4 bases, with 12 bases lying between them. DNA for the CDR3: TGCGCCAGCAGCCAATTGTCTAGCCAGTACGAGCAGTACTTC. It encodes CASSQLSSQYEQYF.

The chain's CDR3 is CASSYKNTEAFF. The CDR3 coding sequence is TGTGCCAGCAGCTACAAGAACACTGAAGCTTTCTTT. The chain recombines TRBV11-3 with TRBJ1-1; D not resolved. In germline, CDR1 is SGHNT, CDR2 YENEEA. V lost 4 bases and J lost 1, with 4 bases in between. This CDR3 spans 12 amino acids. The whole variable domain, filled in from reference TRBV11-3 and TRBJ1-1, reads EAGVVQSPRYKIIEKKQPVAFWCNPISGHNTLYWYLQNLGQGPELLIRYENEEAVDDSQLPKDRFSAERLKGVDSTLKIQPAELGDSAVYLCASSYKNTEAFFGQGTRLTVV.

This clone has just a few counts. This chain links TRBV6-1 with TRBJ1-3; D might be TRBD1 (5 bases). The V and J ends lost 2 bases and 11 bases respectively, with 16 bases between them. CDR3 length: 14 amino acids. The V gene's germline CDR1 is MNHNS and CDR2 SASEGT. This chain's CDR3 is CASSESFAGLAIYF. For the CDR3, the DNA is TGTGCCAGCAGTGAATCATTCGCAGGGCTCGCCATATATTTT.

V usage is TRBV4-1 and J usage is TRBJ2-1; TRBD1 is a possible D gene (6 bases). Germline V gives CDR1 MGHRA, CDR2 YSYEKL. The V end lost 4 bases, the J end lost 4 bases, and 14 bases lay between the germline ends. The CDR3 is 15 residues long. In DNA, the CDR3 is TGCGCCAGCAGCCTTTCGCAGGGGATTTACAATGAGCAGTTCTTC. This translates into CASSLSQGIYNEQFF.

The chain couples TRBV6-5 to TRBJ1-2, with D possibly matching TRBD1 (6 bases). Germline-derived CDR1 and CDR2 are MNHEY and SVGAGI. The CDR3 extends over 14 amino acids. The ends were cut back, 6 bases at V and 7 bases at J, with 18 bases in the middle. The CDR3 reads CASRPGTPPGGYTF. The CDR3 region has the DNA TGTGCCAGCAGGCCCGGGACACCTCCGGGTGGCTACACCTTC.

The chain couples TRBV9 to TRBJ1-1; unclear D gene. The CDR3 is made up of 17 amino acids. Germline values: CDR1 SGDLS, CDR2 YYNGEE. The germline V and J ends were trimmed by 0 bases and 0 bases, with 15 bases remaining between them. The CDR3, as DNA: TGTGCCAGCAGCGTAGGGTCCGGTCGGGAGATGAACACTGAAGCTTTCTTT. Its translation: CASSVGSGREMNTEAFF.

The chain employs TRBV28 and TRBJ2-7; TRBD2 is a possible D gene (6 bases). The CDR3 loop spans 15 amino acids. Germline-derived CDR1 and CDR2 are MDHEN and SYDVKM. V shed 5 bases and J shed 7 bases, with 21 bases lying between them. The CDR3 spells CASSLLEVMGGEQYF. For the CDR3, the DNA is TGTGCCAGCAGTCTCTTGGAGGTTATGGGGGGAGAGCAGTACTTC.

The chain combines TRBV2 with TRBJ1-1; D is undetermined. Germline V gene sequence: CDR1 SNHLY, CDR2 FYNNEI. The CDR3 is made up of 12 amino acids. With 6 bases removed from V and 1 base from J, the gap between germline ends came to 6 bases. The CDR3 sequence: CASRAENTEAFF. The CDR3 region has the DNA TGTGCCAGCAGGGCAGAGAACACTGAAGCTTTCTTT.

The chain joins TRBV4-1 to TRBJ2-3; the D is unclear. V shed 1 base and J shed 0 bases, with 8 bases lying between them. The CDR3 runs 15 residues. Germline V gives CDR1 MGHRA, CDR2 YSYEKL. CDR3 nucleotides: TGCGCCAGCAGCCAAGCTTGGCGGAGCACAGATACGCAGTATTTT. This codes for CASSQAWRSTDTQYF.

The chain links TRBV4-3 to TRBJ2-1; 8 positions match TRBD2. The CDR3 loop spans 15 amino acids. V was clipped by 2 bases and J by 0 bases; unmatched bases: 0. Per the germline V gene, CDR1 is LGHNA and CDR2 is YSLEER. In DNA, the CDR3 is TGCGCCAGCAGCCAAAGCGGGGGCTCCTACAATGAGCAGTTCTTC. This encodes CASSQSGGSYNEQFF.

This clone came up a few times. V is TRBV2 and J is TRBJ1-4; the D gene is possibly TRBD1 (6 bases). V shed 0 bases and J shed 6 bases, with 20 bases lying between them. This CDR3 is built from 18 residues. Germline-derived CDR1 and CDR2 are SNHLY and FYNNEI. In DNA, the CDR3 is TGTGCCAGCAGTGAAGCTCCAGGGGCACGTTCGTGGGATGAAAAACTGTTTTTT. As protein: CASSEAPGARSWDEKLFF.

This clone appeared a single time. The genes are TRBV29-1 and TRBJ2-7; TRBD1 aligns across 9 bases. This CDR3 is 17 amino acids long. The germline gives CDR1 SQVTM, CDR2 ANQGSEA. Unmatched junction bases numbered 17, after V lost 6 bases and J lost 2 bases. Written as DNA, the CDR3 is TGCAGCGTGCTATCCGGGACAGGGATAATCCCGACCTACGAGCAGTACTTC. It translates to CSVLSGTGIIPTYEQYF.

The chain is built from TRBV11-2 and TRBJ2-3; 8 nucleotides agree with TRBD1. V was clipped by 1 base and J by 4 bases; unmatched bases: 10. The CDR3 has 17 amino acids. The germline gives CDR1 SGHAT, CDR2 FQNNGV. The CDR3 is CASSLGGRDRTPDTQYF. The CDR3 DNA is TGTGCCAGCAGCTTAGGCGGCCGGGACAGGACCCCAGATACGCAGTATTTT.

This clone was seen once. The CDR3 loop is CAWRQGDTEAFF. The CDR3 DNA is TGTGCCTGGAGACAGGGAGACACTGAAGCTTTCTTT. The V call is TRBV30, the J call TRBJ1-1, with D perhaps matching TRBD1 (6 bases). Trimming removed 3 bases at V and 3 bases at J, with 8 bases between. Germline CDR1 is GTSNPN and CDR2 is SVGIG (reference sequence). The length of the CDR3 is 12 residues.

The chain links TRBV4-1 to TRBJ1-5; D uncertain. The V end was cut by 5 bases, the J end by 4 bases, with 12 bases between. The germline CDR1 and CDR2 sequences are MGHRA and YSYEKL. The CDR3 length is 14 residues. This CDR3 is CASSNPARNQPQHF. The DNA of the CDR3 is TGCGCCAGCAGCAACCCCGCCAGGAATCAGCCCCAGCATTTT.

This CDR3 is CASSQATGGGGKLFF. Written as DNA, the CDR3 is TGCGCCAGCAGCCAGGCCACAGGGGGCGGGGGAAAACTGTTTTTT. This sequence joins TRBV4-1 and TRBJ1-4; 9 nucleotides line up with TRBD1. The germline V gene has CDR1 MGHRA and CDR2 YSYEKL. With 3 bases clipped from V and 10 bases from J, the junction kept 9 bases outside the gene matches. This CDR3 is built from 15 residues.

The gene calls are TRBV29-1 and TRBJ2-2; the D is unclear. The CDR3 is 12 residues long. The V end was cut by 6 bases, the J end by 6 bases, with 11 bases between. Germline V gene lookup returns CDR1 SQVTM and CDR2 ANQGSEA. The CDR3 spells CSVPGPAGELFF. In DNA form, the CDR3 reads TGCAGCGTCCCAGGCCCCGCCGGGGAGCTGTTTTTT.

The V gene is TRBV5-4, the J gene TRBJ1-1, with 8 bases matching TRBD1. The V gene end was trimmed by 3 bases and the J gene end by 3 bases; junction bases not matched to a gene: 7. Germline CDR1 reads SGHNT; CDR2 reads YYREEE (reference sequence). The CDR3 extends over 15 amino acids. The CDR3: CASSSGQGLYTEAFF. CDR3 nucleotides: TGTGCCAGCAGCTCCGGACAGGGTTTGTACACTGAAGCTTTCTTT.

This chain uses TRBV6-1 with TRBJ2-3, with 12 bases identical to TRBD2. CDR3 length equals 15 residues. The V and J ends lost 7 bases and 2 bases, in that order; junction bases with no gene match: 4. Germline loops: CDR1 MNHNS, CDR2 SASEGT. This chain's CDR3 is CASIGLAGSTDTQYF. For the CDR3, the DNA is TGTGCCAGCATCGGACTAGCGGGATCCACAGATACGCAGTATTTT.